The 11 T cell receptor beta chains below were found in one sample sequenced in a study of OX40 agonist ivuxolimab in advanced cancers. The data were produced by immunoSEQ multiplex PCR, yet TCRdb's version contains in-frame clones alone and is incomplete. This sample carries 44,000 or so clones, more than 70% of them seen once, and the ten largest clones take roughly 7.3%. The specimen comprised CD4+ or CD8+ T cells sorted from blood, sampled in a trial of the OX40 agonist ivuxolimab. The origin of the receptors is an adult with an advanced solid tumor such as melanoma, head and neck, liver or kidney cancer.

The gene calls are TRBV5-8 and TRBJ2-3, with D unresolved. The germline gives CDR1 SGHTS, CDR2 YDEGEE. Trimming stripped 0 bases from V and 1 base from J, with 9 bases between. CDR3 size: 15 residues. The CDR3 DNA sequence: TGTGCCAGCAGCTTGGATTTTGCGGGCACAGATACGCAGTATTTT. Amino acid sequence: CASSLDFAGTDTQYF.

The chain uses TRBV10-3 and TRBJ2-7; 8 nucleotides align to TRBD1. Germline V lookup: CDR1 ENHRY, CDR2 SYGVKD. V lost 4 bases and J lost 6; bases outside the gene matches: 11. The CDR3 has 15 amino acids. The CDR3 loop reads CAISVEDRDSGEQYF. The CDR3 DNA reads TGTGCCATCAGTGTAGAGGACAGGGATTCGGGCGAGCAGTACTTC.

This rearrangement joins TRBV30 to TRBJ2-5, with 10 positions matching TRBD2. V shed 4 bases, J shed 4 bases, and the junction held 6 bases outside the gene matches. In germline, CDR1 is GTSNPN, CDR2 SVGIG (reference sequence). CDR3 length: 14 residues. For the CDR3, the DNA is TGTGCCTGGATTCGGCTAGCGGGAGCAGAGACCCAGTACTTC. Its protein is CAWIRLAGAETQYF.

The CDR3 region is CASSSVGLAEETQYF. CDR3 coding DNA: TGTGCCAGCAGCTCTGTGGGGCTAGCGGAAGAGACCCAGTACTTC. This chain links TRBV7-6 with TRBJ2-5, with TRBD2 matching 7 bases. Germline CDR1 reads SGHVS; CDR2 reads FNYEAQ. There are 15 residues in the CDR3. The V segment lost 4 bases and the J segment 3 bases; nucleotides outside the gene matches: 8. The variable domain in full, completed from reference TRBV7-6 and TRBJ2-5, reads GAGVSQSPRYKVTKRGQDVALRCDPISGHVSLYWYRQALGQGPEFLTYFNYEAQQDKSGLPNDRFSAERPEGSISTLTIQRTEQRDSAMYRCASSSVGLAEETQYFGPGTRLLVL.

This clone was detected only a few times. CDR3 nucleotides: TGTGCCAGCAGTGACAGCATGAACACTGAAGCTTTCTTT. Its protein is CASSDSMNTEAFF. The J gene is TRBJ1-1, the V gene TRBV6-1; D not certain. The V and J ends lost 3 bases and 0 bases respectively, with 5 bases between them. Germline-derived CDR1 and CDR2 are MNHNS and SASEGT. The CDR3 totals 13 residues.

The chain recombines TRBV4-1 with TRBJ2-3, with TRBD2 matching over 9 bases. CDR1 is MGHRA, CDR2 YSYEKL, per germline. Trimming took 2 bases from V and 4 from J; bases not matched to a gene: 13. The CDR3 extends over 18 amino acids. CDR3 loop: CASSQTYLGGRAPDTQYF. In DNA form, the CDR3 reads TGCGCCAGCAGCCAAACCTATTTAGGCGGGAGGGCCCCAGATACGCAGTATTTT.

The rearrangement joins TRBV2 to TRBJ1-4, with 8 bases aligning to TRBD1. Per germline, CDR1 SNHLY and CDR2 FYNNEI. Unmatched junction bases numbered 6, after V lost 6 bases and J lost 6 bases. The CDR3 covers 14 residues. CDR3 DNA: TGTGCCAGCAGCCAGGGGGCACGGGATGAAAAACTGTTTTTT. The encoded protein is CASSQGARDEKLFF.

V and J are TRBV29-1 and TRBJ1-2; D remains unclear. Trimming took off 4 bases at V and 8 bases at J, with 11 bases between the two ends. CDR1 and CDR2 from the germline V gene are SQVTM and ANQGSEA. The CDR3 extends over 11 amino acids. DNA for the CDR3: TGCAGCGTTGTTCGCGGAGAGGGCTACACCTTC. This gives the protein CSVVRGEGYTF. Variable domain in full (rest from reference TRBV29-1 and TRBJ1-2): SAVISQKPSRDICQRGTSLTIQCQVDSQVTMMFWYRQQPGQSLTLIATANQGSEATYESGFVIDKFPISRPNLTFSTLTVSNMSPEDSSIYLCSVVRGEGYTFGSGTRLTVV.

This clone was counted only a few times. This chain uses TRBV5-4 with TRBJ2-7; 11 bases map to TRBD1. CDR1 is SGHNT, CDR2 YYREEE, per germline (reference sequence). J lost 7 bases, V lost 4 bases, and 1 base had no gene match. The CDR3 sequence is 12 residues long. The CDR3 protein is CASSGTGGEQYF. CDR3 DNA: TGTGCCAGCAGCGGGACAGGGGGTGAGCAGTACTTC. Filled out from reference TRBV5-4 and TRBJ2-7, the complete variable domain reads ETGVTQSPTHLIKTRGQQVTLRCSSQSGHNTVSWYQQALGQGPQFIFQYYREEENGRGNFPPRFSGLQFPNYSSELNVNALELDDSALYLCASSGTGGEQYFGPGTRLTVT.

The V gene is TRBV9, the J gene TRBJ1-4, with D unresolved. There are 15 residues in the CDR3. The V gene's germline CDR1 is SGDLS and CDR2 YYNGEE. V shed 2 bases and J shed 7 bases, with 15 bases lying between them. This CDR3 is CASSVSTRESEKLFF. In DNA form, the CDR3 reads TGTGCCAGCAGCGTTTCGACAAGGGAGAGTGAAAAACTGTTTTTT.

This chain joins TRBV27 and TRBJ2-3; 13 nucleotides agree with TRBD2. J gave up 4 bases and V 5 bases, and 6 bases lay outside the gene matches. The CDR3 runs to 16 residues. The germline V gene has CDR1 MNHEY and CDR2 SMNVEV (reference sequence). The CDR3: CASSAGLAGAADTQYF. The CDR3 nucleotides are TGTGCCAGCAGTGCCGGACTAGCGGGAGCGGCAGATACGCAGTATTTT.